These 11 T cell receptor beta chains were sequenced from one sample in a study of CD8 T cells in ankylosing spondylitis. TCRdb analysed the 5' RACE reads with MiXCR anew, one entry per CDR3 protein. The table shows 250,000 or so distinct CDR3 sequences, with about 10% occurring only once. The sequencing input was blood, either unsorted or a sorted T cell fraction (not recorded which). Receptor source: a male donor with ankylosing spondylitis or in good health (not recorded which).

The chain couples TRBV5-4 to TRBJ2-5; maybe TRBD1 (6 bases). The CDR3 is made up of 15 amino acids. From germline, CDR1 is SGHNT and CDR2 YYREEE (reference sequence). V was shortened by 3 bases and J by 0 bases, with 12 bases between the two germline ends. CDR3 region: CASSSPRQDQETQYF. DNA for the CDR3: TGTGCCAGCAGCTCCCCTCGACAGGACCAAGAGACCCAGTACTTC.

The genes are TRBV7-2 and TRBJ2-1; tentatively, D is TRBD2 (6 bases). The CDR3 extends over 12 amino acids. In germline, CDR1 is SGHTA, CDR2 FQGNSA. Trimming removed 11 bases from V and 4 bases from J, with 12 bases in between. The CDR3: CASGAGYNEQFF. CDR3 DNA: TGTGCCTCCGGAGCGGGTTACAATGAGCAGTTCTTC.

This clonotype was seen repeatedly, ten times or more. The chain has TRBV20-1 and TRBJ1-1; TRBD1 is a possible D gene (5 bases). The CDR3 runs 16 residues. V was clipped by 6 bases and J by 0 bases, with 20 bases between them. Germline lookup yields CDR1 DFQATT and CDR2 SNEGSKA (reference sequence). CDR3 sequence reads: CSAPRFQGAMNTEAFF. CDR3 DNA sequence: TGCAGTGCCCCACGGTTTCAGGGCGCGATGAACACTGAAGCTTTCTTT.

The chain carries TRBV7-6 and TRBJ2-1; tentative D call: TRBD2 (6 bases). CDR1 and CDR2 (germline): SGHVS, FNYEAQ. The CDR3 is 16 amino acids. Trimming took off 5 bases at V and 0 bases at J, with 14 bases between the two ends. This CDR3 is CASSTSSGYSYNEQFF. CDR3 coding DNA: TGTGCCAGCAGCACCTCGAGCGGGTACTCCTACAATGAGCAGTTCTTC. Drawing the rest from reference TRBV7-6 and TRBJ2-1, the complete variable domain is GAGVSQSPRYKVTKRGQDVALRCDPISGHVSLYWYRQALGQGPEFLTYFNYEAQQDKSGLPNDRFSAERPEGSISTLTIQRTEQRDSAMYRCASSTSSGYSYNEQFFGPGTRLTVL.

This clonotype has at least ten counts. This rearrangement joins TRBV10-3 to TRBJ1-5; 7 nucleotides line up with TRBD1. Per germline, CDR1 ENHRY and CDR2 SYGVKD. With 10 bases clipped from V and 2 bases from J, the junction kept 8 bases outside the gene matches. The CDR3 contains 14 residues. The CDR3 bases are TGTGCCAACCCTCGGGACAGAGGCAATCAGCCCCAGCATTTT. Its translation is CANPRDRGNQPQHF.

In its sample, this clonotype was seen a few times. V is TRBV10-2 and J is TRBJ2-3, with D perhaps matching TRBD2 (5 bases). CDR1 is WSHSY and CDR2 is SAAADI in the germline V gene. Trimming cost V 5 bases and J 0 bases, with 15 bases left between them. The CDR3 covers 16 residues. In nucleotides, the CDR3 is TGCGCCAGCAGTAGGATGACGGGATCTAGCACAGATACGCAGTATTTT. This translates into CASSRMTGSSTDTQYF.

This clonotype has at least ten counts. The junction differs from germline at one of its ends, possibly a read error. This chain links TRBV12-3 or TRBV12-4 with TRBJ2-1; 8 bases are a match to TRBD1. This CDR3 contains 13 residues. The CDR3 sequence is CASSASPGQATIF. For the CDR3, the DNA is TGTGCCAGCAGTGCTTCGCCGGGACAGGCAACGATCTTC.

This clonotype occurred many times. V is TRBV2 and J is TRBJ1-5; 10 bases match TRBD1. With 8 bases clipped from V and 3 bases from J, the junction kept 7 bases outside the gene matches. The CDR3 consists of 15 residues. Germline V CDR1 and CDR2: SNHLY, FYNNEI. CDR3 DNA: TGTGCCAGCGGACGGGACAGGGGTAACAATCAGCCCCAGCATTTT. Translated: CASGRDRGNNQPQHF.

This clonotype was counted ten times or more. In nucleotides, the CDR3 is TGCAGTGCTAGAGCGGGCGCAGGGGGAAAGCATGGCTACACCTTC. Its protein is CSARAGAGGKHGYTF. The genes are TRBV20-1 and TRBJ1-2; 7 bases are a match to TRBD1. The CDR3 is made up of 15 amino acids. V was pared by 1 base and J by 6 bases, with 11 bases of the junction left unmatched. The germline CDR1 and CDR2 sequences are DFQATT and SNEGSKA (reference sequence).

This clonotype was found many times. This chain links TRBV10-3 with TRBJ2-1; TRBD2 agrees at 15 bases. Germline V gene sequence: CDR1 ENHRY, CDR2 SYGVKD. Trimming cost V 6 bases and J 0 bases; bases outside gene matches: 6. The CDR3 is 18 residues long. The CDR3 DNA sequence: TGTGCCATCAGCGGACTAGCGGGAGGGTTTGGCTCCTACAATGAGCAGTTCTTC. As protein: CAISGLAGGFGSYNEQFF.

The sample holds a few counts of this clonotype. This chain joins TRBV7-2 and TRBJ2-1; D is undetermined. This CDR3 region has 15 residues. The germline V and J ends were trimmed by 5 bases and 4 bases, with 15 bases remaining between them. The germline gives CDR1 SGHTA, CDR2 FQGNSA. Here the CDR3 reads CASSVALGIYNEQFF. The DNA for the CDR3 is TGTGCCAGCAGCGTCGCCTTGGGGATTTACAATGAGCAGTTCTTC.